The 18 T cell receptor beta chains below come from one sample, sequenced in a study of T cells in Graves' hyperthyroidism and ophthalmopathy. From RNA transcripts, TCR beta CDR3 regions were amplified. TCR CDR3 underwent first-round RT-PCR with the HTBI primer set. TCRdb re-derived calls from the multiplex PCR reads in MiXCR, one entry per CDR3 protein. The sample has around 300,000 distinct CDR3 sequences, 11% to 15% seen once. Source material: blood. The receptors shown here come from a woman aged 25 to 39 with Graves' hyperthyroidism.

The table lists this clonotype with a few counts. This chain joins TRBV28 and TRBJ2-2; 8 bases are a match to TRBD1. J lost 1 base, V lost 6 bases, and 7 bases had no gene match. Germline CDR1 is MDHEN and CDR2 is SYDVKM. This CDR3 comprises 16 residues. The CDR3: CASRDPGTGNTGELFF. The CDR3 DNA follows: TGTGCCAGCAGGGACCCCGGGACAGGGAACACCGGGGAGCTGTTTTTT.

This clonotype occurred many times. The genes are TRBV12-3 or TRBV12-4 and TRBJ2-7, with 8 bases identical to TRBD1. Trimming at V came to 8 bases and at J to 6 bases, leaving 9 bases not matched to a gene. This CDR3 has 13 amino acids. CDR3 DNA: TGTGCCAGCCGAATTCAGGGGGCGGCCGAGCAGTACTTC. Residues: CASRIQGAAEQYF.

This clonotype was seen at least ten times. The V gene is TRBV2, the J gene TRBJ2-3, with D unresolved. The CDR3 covers 13 residues. Germline lookup yields CDR1 SNHLY and CDR2 FYNNEI. V lost 0 bases and J lost 6, with 7 bases in between. The DNA of the CDR3 is TGTGCCAGCAGTGAAGCTCAAGGGGATACGCAGTATTTT. It specifies CASSEAQGDTQYF.

V and J are TRBV20-1 and TRBJ1-4; maybe TRBD1 (5 bases). V lost 6 bases and J 3 bases, leaving 14 bases between the germline ends. Germline V lookup: CDR1 DFQATT, CDR2 SNEGSKA (reference sequence). The CDR3 totals 14 residues. The CDR3 bases are TGCAGTGCACGGAAGGGGCAGGCTAATGAAAAACTGTTTTTT. It codes for CSARKGQANEKLFF.

This clonotype was picked up many times. The genes are TRBV20-1 and TRBJ2-1; 7 positions match TRBD1. Germline V CDR1 and CDR2: DFQATT, SNEGSKA (reference sequence). The CDR3 loop spans 13 amino acids. Unmatched junction bases numbered 9, after V lost 6 bases and J lost 7 bases. CDR3 bases: TGCAGTGCGCCCCAACAGGGGCCGAATGAGCAGTTCTTC. Its protein product is CSAPQQGPNEQFF.

This clonotype has a handful of counts. V is TRBV28 and J is TRBJ2-2, with D perhaps matching TRBD2 (6 bases). This CDR3 is built from 12 residues. V lost 6 bases and J 7 bases, leaving 9 bases between the germline ends. In germline, CDR1 is MDHEN, CDR2 SYDVKM. CDR3 sequence: CASSQEGGELFF. The CDR3 DNA reads as TGTGCCAGCAGCCAGGAGGGCGGGGAGCTGTTTTTT.

This clonotype was counted many times. The chain joins TRBV15 to TRBJ2-1; 7 bases match TRBD1. V dropped 3 bases and J dropped 7; count of bases not matched to a gene: 6. Per the germline V gene, CDR1 is LNHNV and CDR2 is YYDKDF (reference sequence). CDR3 length: 14 amino acids. DNA of the CDR3: TGTGCCACCAGCAGGTACAAGGGGGCTAATGAGCAGTTCTTC. Translating it yields CATSRYKGANEQFF.

The V call is TRBV20-1, the J call TRBJ2-7; D may be TRBD2 (6 bases). The CDR3 sequence is 14 residues long. V shed 3 bases and J shed 3 bases, with 15 bases lying between them. Germline CDR1 is DFQATT and CDR2 is SNEGSKA (reference sequence). CDR3 amino acids: CSARSSASIYEQYF. CDR3 sequence (DNA): TGCAGTGCTAGGTCTAGCGCCTCGATCTACGAGCAGTACTTC.

The chain carries TRBV3-1 and TRBJ1-5; possibly TRBD1 for D (6 bases). Per germline, CDR1 LGHDT and CDR2 YNNKEL (reference sequence). This CDR3 is 16 amino acids long. V lost 0 bases and J 10 bases, leaving 19 bases between the germline ends. The CDR3 region has the DNA TGTGCCAGCAGCCAAGATGCTGGTACAGGGAAACAACCCCAGCATTTT. Its protein product is CASSQDAGTGKQPQHF.

In this sample, this clonotype turned up a few times. The chain links TRBV20-1 to TRBJ2-7; TRBD2 aligns across 7 bases. The V and J ends lost 8 bases and 0 bases, in that order; junction bases with no gene match: 19. Germline CDR1 and CDR2: DFQATT and SNEGSKA (reference sequence). CDR3 size: 17 residues. The CDR3 DNA reads TGCAGTCCCCTTCAGAGGCTGGGACTATCGCTCTCCTACGAGCAGTACTTC. Encoded protein: CSPLQRLGLSLSYEQYF.

This clonotype was seen a few times. The chain uses TRBV28 and TRBJ1-2; D is ambiguous. V was trimmed by 2 bases and J by 5 bases, leaving 6 bases between them. Germline lookup yields CDR1 MDHEN and CDR2 SYDVKM. This CDR3 is 12 amino acids long. The CDR3 DNA reads TGTGCCAGCAGTTTAGAGAAATATGGCTACACCTTC. Translated, it gives CASSLEKYGYTF.

CDR3 region: CASSQEFPGASYEQYF. The CDR3 nucleotides are TGCGCCAGCAGCCAAGAGTTTCCAGGGGCGTCCTACGAGCAGTACTTC. The genes are TRBV4-3 and TRBJ2-7, with a possible D match to TRBD1 (6 bases). The CDR3 spans 16 residues. Germline values: CDR1 LGHNA, CDR2 YSLEER. V was trimmed by 0 bases and J by 1 base, leaving 13 bases between them.

This clonotype was detected a few times. This sequence joins TRBV5-5 and TRBJ2-2, with D perhaps given as TRBD1 or TRBD2 (6 bases each). Germline CDR1 and CDR2: SGHKS and YYEKEE (reference sequence). With 4 bases removed from V and 7 bases from J, the gap between germline ends came to 20 bases. There are 16 residues in the CDR3. The CDR3 protein is CASSQLGGQGYGELFF. CDR3 in DNA: TGTGCCAGCAGCCAACTCGGGGGACAAGGCTACGGGGAGCTGTTTTTT.

This clonotype was seen a handful of times. The CDR3 bases are TGCGCCAGCAGCTTGGCGGCTAGCGGGAACGAGCAGTACTTC. It specifies CASSLAASGNEQYF. The J gene is TRBJ2-7, the V gene TRBV5-1, with 9 bases matching TRBD2. CDR1 is SGHRS, CDR2 YFSETQ, per germline. Germline trimming cut 0 bases from V and 5 bases from J; bases unmatched to any gene: 3. The CDR3 runs 14 residues.

Note on this clonotype: Germline and junction disagree at one end, which may indicate a read error. The chain recombines TRBV24-1 with TRBJ2-3; 7 bases line up with TRBD2. CDR1 and CDR2 (germline): KGHDR, SFDVKD. CDR3 length: 17 residues. CDR3 DNA: TGTGCCGCCAGTGAAGGGCTAGCGGAGCCCACCACAGATACGCAGTATTTT. Amino acids: CAASEGLAEPTTDTQYF.

This clonotype was counted at least ten times. The chain uses TRBV3-1 and TRBJ2-7; the D is unclear. The germline V and J ends were trimmed by 1 base and 2 bases, with 6 bases remaining between them. CDR3 length: 13 amino acids. Germline loops: CDR1 LGHDT, CDR2 YNNKEL (reference sequence). The CDR3 sequence: CASSQGTTYEQYF. CDR3 in DNA: TGTGCCAGCAGCCAAGGTACCACCTACGAGCAGTACTTC.

In its sample, this clonotype was seen many times. This chain joins TRBV7-9 and TRBJ2-7, with D perhaps matching TRBD2 (5 bases). The ends were cut back, 5 bases at V and 3 bases at J, with 8 bases in the middle. The CDR3 loop spans 12 amino acids. Germline CDR1 is SEHNR and CDR2 is FQNEAQ (reference sequence). The CDR3 DNA is TGTGCCAGCAGCCGGGAAAGCTACGAGCAGTACTTC. This sequence encodes CASSRESYEQYF.

The J gene is TRBJ1-6, the V gene TRBV10-3, with 7 bases matching TRBD1. The trim removed 6 bases at V and 5 bases at J, leaving 4 bases unmatched. The CDR3 is made up of 14 amino acids. CDR1 and CDR2 (germline): ENHRY, SYGVKD. CDR3 sequence: CAIRNTGDNSPLHF. The CDR3 nucleotides are TGTGCCATCAGAAACACAGGGGATAATTCACCCCTCCACTTT.